What follows is one TCR beta chain and its context. The antigen remains undetermined. The sample belongs to a study of T cell responses to AZD1222 COVID-19 vaccine. Study-wide results and caveats: Reportedly, nearly half of unique spike TCRs recognized epitopes outside B.1.351/B.1.1.7 mutations. Only five to seven individuals given AZD1222 were seropositive at baseline.

In germline, CDR1 is SGHRS, CDR2 YFSETQ. This CDR3 comprises 15 residues. J gave up 2 bases and V 4 bases, and 5 bases lay outside the gene matches. Assay: immunoSEQ multiplex PCR; the TCRdb copy retains only in-frame clones and omits some. The sample records some 200,000 clones, roughly nine tenths being singletons. The specimen comprised peripheral blood, sampled 28 days after the second AZD1222 dose. This sequence joins TRBV5-1 and TRBJ2-7, with 11 bases that match TRBD2. The receptor's source is an adult who received the AZD1222 COVID-19 vaccine. The CDR3: CASSTVAGGPYEQYF. The CDR3 bases are TGCGCCAGCAGCACCGTAGCGGGAGGGCCCTACGAGCAGTACTTC.